Listed here is a single TCR beta chain. The antigen remains unidentified. This entry comes from a study of CXCR3-negative and CXCR3-positive naive CD8 T cells. Whole-study results and caveats: Relative to memory CD8+ cells, whose diversity was much lower, both naive subsets had comparably high diversity.

CDR3 length: 13 residues. Germline assignment: CDR1 DFQATT and CDR2 SNEGSKA (reference sequence). Investigators sorted each CD8+ T cell subset in triplicate, taking approximately 330,000 cells each time. TRB cDNA libraries were made by UMI-labeled 5' RACE. TCRdb reanalyzed the 5' RACE reads and collapses them to one entry per CDR3 protein, without DNA. The sample is made up of around 45,000 distinct CDR3 sequences, and the top ten hold 1.5% to 2% of it. The gene calls are TRBV20-1 and TRBJ1-1. Input material: naive CXCR3- CD8+ T cells from blood. Subset specified: CD45RO-CCR7+CD27+CD95- naive CD8+ T cells lacking CXCR3 (TNR3-). This receptor was obtained from a human donor in good health. Some clones in this sample may be carry-over from other donors' samples. CDR3 sequence: CSARERGGTEAFF.